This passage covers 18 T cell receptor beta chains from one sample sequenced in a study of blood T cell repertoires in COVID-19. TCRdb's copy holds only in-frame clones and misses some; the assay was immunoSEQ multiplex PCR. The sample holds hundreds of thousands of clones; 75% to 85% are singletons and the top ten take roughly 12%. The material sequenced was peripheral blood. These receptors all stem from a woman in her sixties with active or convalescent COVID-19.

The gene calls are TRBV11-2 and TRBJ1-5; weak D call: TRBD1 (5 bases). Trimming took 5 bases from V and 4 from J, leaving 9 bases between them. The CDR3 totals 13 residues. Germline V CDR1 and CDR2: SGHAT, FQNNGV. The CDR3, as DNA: TGTGCCAGCAGCCCAGGGCAGAATCAGCCCCAGCATTTT. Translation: CASSPGQNQPQHF.

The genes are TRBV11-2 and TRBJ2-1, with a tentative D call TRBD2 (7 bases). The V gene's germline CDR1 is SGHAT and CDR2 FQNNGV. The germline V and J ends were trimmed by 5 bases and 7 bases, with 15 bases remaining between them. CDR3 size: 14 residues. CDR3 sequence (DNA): TGTGCCAGCAGCACGCTGCGGGGGCGGAATGAGCAGTTCTTC. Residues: CASSTLRGRNEQFF.

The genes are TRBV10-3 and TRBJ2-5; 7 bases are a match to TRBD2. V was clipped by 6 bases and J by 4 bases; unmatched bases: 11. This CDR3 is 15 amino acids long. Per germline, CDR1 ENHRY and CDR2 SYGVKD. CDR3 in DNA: TGTGCCATCAGCACCCGGTCCGGGGAGGGAGAGACCCAGTACTTC. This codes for CAISTRSGEGETQYF.

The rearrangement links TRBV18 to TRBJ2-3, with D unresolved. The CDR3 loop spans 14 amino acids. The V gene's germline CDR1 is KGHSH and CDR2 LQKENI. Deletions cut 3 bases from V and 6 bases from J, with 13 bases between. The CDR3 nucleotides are TGTGCCAGCTCACCTGCCGGCCTAGAGGATACGCAGTATTTT. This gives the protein CASSPAGLEDTQYF.

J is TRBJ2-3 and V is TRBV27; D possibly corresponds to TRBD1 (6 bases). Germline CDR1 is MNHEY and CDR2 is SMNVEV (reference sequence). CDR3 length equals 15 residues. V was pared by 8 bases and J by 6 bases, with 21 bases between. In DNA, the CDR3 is TGTGCCAGCCGCGGTGGGACACTCTTCGGCGATACGCAGTATTTT. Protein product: CASRGGTLFGDTQYF.

The CDR3 reads CASSRNTGTGSGELFF. CDR3 DNA: TGTGCCAGCAGCCGAAACACCGGGACAGGGAGCGGGGAGCTGTTTTTT. V gene TRBV11-2 combines with J gene TRBJ2-2; 9 bases align to TRBD1. The CDR3 has 16 amino acids. The germline V gene has CDR1 SGHAT and CDR2 FQNNGV. J lost 7 bases, V lost 5 bases, and 11 bases had no gene match.

CDR3 DNA sequence: TGTGCCAGCTCCTACGACAGGGACCGGGGCTACACCTTC. It yields the protein CASSYDRDRGYTF. The chain recombines TRBV18 with TRBJ1-2; 7 bases are a match to TRBD1. Germline CDR1 is KGHSH and CDR2 is LQKENI. V gave up 6 bases and J gave up 8 bases; unmatched junction bases: 9. The CDR3 has 13 amino acids.

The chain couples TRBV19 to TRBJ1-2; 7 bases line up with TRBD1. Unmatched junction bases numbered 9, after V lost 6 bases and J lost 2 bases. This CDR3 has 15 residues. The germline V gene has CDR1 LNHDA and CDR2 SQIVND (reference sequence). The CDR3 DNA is TGTGCCAGTAGAAACAGGACAGGAAAAAACTATGGCTACACCTTC. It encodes CASRNRTGKNYGYTF.

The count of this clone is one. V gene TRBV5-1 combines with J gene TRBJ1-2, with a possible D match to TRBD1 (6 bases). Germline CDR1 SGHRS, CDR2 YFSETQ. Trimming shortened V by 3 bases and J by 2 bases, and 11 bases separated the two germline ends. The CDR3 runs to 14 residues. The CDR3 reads CASSSGQTNYGYTF. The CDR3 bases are TGCGCCAGCAGCTCCGGACAGACCAACTATGGCTACACCTTC.

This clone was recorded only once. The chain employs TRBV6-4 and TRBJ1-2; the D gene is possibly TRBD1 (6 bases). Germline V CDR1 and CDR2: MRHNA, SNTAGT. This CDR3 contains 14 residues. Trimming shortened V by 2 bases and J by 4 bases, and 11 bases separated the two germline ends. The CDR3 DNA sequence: TGTGCCAGCAGTGACACACAGGGTGGCTATGGCTACACCTTC. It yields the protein CASSDTQGGYGYTF.

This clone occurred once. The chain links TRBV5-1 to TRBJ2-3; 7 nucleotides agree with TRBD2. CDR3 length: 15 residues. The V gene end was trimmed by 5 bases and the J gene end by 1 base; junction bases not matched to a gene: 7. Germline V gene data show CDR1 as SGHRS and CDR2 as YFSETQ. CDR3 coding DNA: TGCGCCAGCAGGGGGCGGGGGACTGGCACAGATACGCAGTATTTT. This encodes CASRGRGTGTDTQYF.

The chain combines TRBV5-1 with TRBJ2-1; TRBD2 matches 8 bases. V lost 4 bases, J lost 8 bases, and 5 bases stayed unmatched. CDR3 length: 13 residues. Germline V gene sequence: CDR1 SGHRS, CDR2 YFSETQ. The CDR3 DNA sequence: TGCGCCAGCAGCCCAGACGGGAGGGATGAGCAGTTCTTC. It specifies CASSPDGRDEQFF. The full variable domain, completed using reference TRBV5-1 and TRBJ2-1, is KAGVTQTPRYLIKTRGQQVTLSCSPISGHRSVSWYQQTPGQGLQFLFEYFSETQRNKGNFPGRFSGRQFSNSRSEMNVSTLELGDSALYLCASSPDGRDEQFFGPGTRLTVL.

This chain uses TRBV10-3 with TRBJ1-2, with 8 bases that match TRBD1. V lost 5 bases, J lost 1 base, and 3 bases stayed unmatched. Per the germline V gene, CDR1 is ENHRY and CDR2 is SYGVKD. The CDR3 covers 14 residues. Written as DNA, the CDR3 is TGTGCCATCAGTTCTGGACAGGGTAACTATGGCTACACCTTC. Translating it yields CAISSGQGNYGYTF.

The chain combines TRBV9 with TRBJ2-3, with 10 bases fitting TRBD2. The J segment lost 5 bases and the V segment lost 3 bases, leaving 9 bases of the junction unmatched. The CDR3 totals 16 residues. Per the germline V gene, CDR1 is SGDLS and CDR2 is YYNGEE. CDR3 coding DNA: TGTGCCAGCAGCGCAGGAAGCGGGGGGGGAAAAGATACGCAGTATTTT. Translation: CASSAGSGGGKDTQYF.

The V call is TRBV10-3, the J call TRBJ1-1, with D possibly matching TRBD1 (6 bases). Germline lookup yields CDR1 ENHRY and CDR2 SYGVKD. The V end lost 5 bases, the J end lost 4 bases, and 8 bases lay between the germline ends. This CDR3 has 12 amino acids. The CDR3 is CAISTGLTEAFF. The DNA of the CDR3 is TGTGCCATCAGTACAGGGCTCACTGAAGCTTTCTTT.

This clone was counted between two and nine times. The CDR3 is CASSMRVDRGIQPQHF. CDR3 DNA sequence: TGTGCCAGTAGTATGAGGGTCGACAGGGGTATTCAGCCCCAGCATTTT. The chain joins TRBV19 to TRBJ1-5, with 8 bases fitting TRBD1. The length of the CDR3 is 16 residues. In germline, CDR1 is LNHDA, CDR2 SQIVND (reference sequence). J was trimmed by 6 bases and V by 3 bases; bases with no gene match: 10.

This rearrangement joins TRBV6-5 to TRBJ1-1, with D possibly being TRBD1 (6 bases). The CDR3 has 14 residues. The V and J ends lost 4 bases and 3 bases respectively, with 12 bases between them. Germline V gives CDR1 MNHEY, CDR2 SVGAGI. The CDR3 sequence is CASSSGVGHTEAFF. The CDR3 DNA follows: TGTGCCAGCAGTTCAGGGGTCGGGCACACTGAAGCTTTCTTT.

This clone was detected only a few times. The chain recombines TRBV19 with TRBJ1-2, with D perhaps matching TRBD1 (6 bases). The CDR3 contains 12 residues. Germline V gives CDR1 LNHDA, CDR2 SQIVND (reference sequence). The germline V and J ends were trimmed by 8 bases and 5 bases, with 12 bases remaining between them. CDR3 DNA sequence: TGTGCCAGTGGATTACAGGGATATGGCTACACCTTC. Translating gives CASGLQGYGYTF.